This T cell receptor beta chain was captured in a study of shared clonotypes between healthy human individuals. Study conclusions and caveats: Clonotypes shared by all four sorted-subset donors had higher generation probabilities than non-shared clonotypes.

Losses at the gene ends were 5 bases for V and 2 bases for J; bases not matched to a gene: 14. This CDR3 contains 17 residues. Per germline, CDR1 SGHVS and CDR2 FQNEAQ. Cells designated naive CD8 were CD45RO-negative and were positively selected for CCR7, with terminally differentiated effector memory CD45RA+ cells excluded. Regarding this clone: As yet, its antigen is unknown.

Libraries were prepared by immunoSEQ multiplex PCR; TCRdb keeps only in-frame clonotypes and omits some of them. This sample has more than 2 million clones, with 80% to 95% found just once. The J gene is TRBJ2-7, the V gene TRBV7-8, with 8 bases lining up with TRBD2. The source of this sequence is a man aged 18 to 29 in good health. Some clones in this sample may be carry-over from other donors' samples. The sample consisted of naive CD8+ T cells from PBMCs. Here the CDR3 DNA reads TGTGCCAGCAGCCCATCCTCCTCCTCGCGGGGGGCCTACGAGCAGTACTTC. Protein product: CASSPSSSSRGAYEQYF.